These T cell receptor beta chains were read from a single sample in a study of immune evolution from preneoplasia to lung adenocarcinoma. The repertoire was sequenced with immunoSEQ multiplex PCR; TCRdb's copy has only in-frame clones and lacks some. The sample records about 21,000 clones, about 79% being singletons. The sample comprised FFPE invasive lung adenocarcinoma tissue. These receptors were obtained from a person aged 60 to 70 with lung adenocarcinoma. CDR3s include the opening cysteine and the closing phenylalanine or tryptophan. The D gene is left open where the match is weak. Clone size is not always given. Where it is, it says once, few, many or a class for expanded clones.

>TRBJ2-5|.|.|TRBV7-9
CASSFGQETQYF
TGTGCCAGCAGCTTCGGTCAAGAGACCCAGTACTTC
>TRBJ1-2|.|.|TRBV29-1
CSVAQFNYGYTF
TGCAGCGTTGCACAGTTCAACTATGGCTACACCTTC
>TRBJ2-7|TRBD2|few|TRBV19
CASSTSGASYEQYF
TGTGCCAGTAGTACCAGCGGGGCATCCTACGAGCAGTACTTC
>TRBJ2-3|.|.|TRBV6-5
CASRSSTDTQYF
TGTGCCAGCCGGTCTAGCACAGATACGCAGTATTTT
>TRBJ2-2|.|.|TRBV10-3
CATYQFGPSGELFF
TGTGCCACCTATCAATTCGGGCCATCCGGGGAGCTGTTTTTT
>TRBJ2-3|TRBD1|.|TRBV6-4
CASSPTGAGTDTQYF
TGTGCCAGCAGTCCTACAGGGGCGGGCACAGATACGCAGTATTTT
>TRBJ1-2|.|few|TRBV5-6
CASSLLGAGAHYGYTF
TGTGCCAGCAGCTTGTTGGGGGCAGGGGCCCACTATGGCTACACCTTC
>TRBJ1-6|TRBD1|.|TRBV27
CASRPQAGQNSPLHF
TGTGCCAGCAGACCGCAGGCGGGACAGAATTCACCCCTCCACTTT
>TRBJ1-2|.|.|TRBV10-3
CAISESWGYGYTF
TGTGCCATCAGTGAGTCCTGGGGCTATGGCTACACCTTC
>TRBJ2-2|.|.|TRBV6-1
CASMLYKLNTGELFF
TGTGCCAGCATGCTATACAAACTGAACACCGGGGAGCTGTTTTTT
>TRBJ1-2|.|.|TRBV11-3
CASSFDSPLDGYTF
TGTGCCAGCAGCTTTGACAGTCCCCTCGATGGCTACACCTTC
>TRBJ2-7|.|.|TRBV5-1
CASSLGAGGGSYEQYF
TGCGCCAGCAGCTTGGGGGCTGGGGGCGGCTCCTACGAGCAGTACTTC
>TRBJ1-1|TRBD1|.|TRBV7-9
CASSKDRGETEAFF
TGTGCCAGCAGCAAAGACAGGGGAGAAACTGAAGCTTTCTTT
>TRBJ2-2|TRBD2|.|TRBV9
CASSVRTSATGELFF
TGTGCCAGCAGCGTAAGGACTAGCGCGACTGGGGAGCTGTTTTTT
>TRBJ2-7|.|.|TRBV29-1
CSVWDRREQYF
TGCAGCGTTTGGGACCGTCGCGAGCAGTACTTC
>TRBJ2-2|TRBD2|few|TRBV11-2
CASRKLAGAANTGELFF
TGTGCCAGCAGGAAGCTAGCGGGAGCGGCGAACACCGGGGAGCTGTTTTTT
>TRBJ1-4|TRBD1|few|TRBV7-9
CATGQGGEKLFF
TGTGCCACAGGACAGGGAGGTGAAAAACTGTTTTTT
>TRBJ2-1|.|.|TRBV5-1
CASSFSLAPGEQFF
TGCGCCAGCAGCTTTTCGCTGGCCCCGGGGGAGCAGTTCTTC
>TRBJ2-3|.|.|TRBV11-2
CASSPRGGATDTQYF
TGTGCCAGCAGCCCGAGGGGTGGGGCGACAGATACGCAGTATTTT
>TRBJ1-6|TRBD1|.|TRBV30
CAWRDIGQAGRSSPLHF
TGTGCCTGGAGGGACATCGGACAGGCGGGAAGGAGTTCACCCCTCCACTTT
>TRBJ2-1|.|.|TRBV2
CASSYGNNEQFF
TGTGCCAGCAGCTACGGGAACAATGAGCAGTTCTTC
>TRBJ2-1|.|few|TRBV18
CASSLTGQDNEQFF
TGTGCCAGCTCACTTACGGGACAAGACAATGAGCAGTTCTTC
>TRBJ1-5|.|.|TRBV28
CASSLKAALSNQPQHF
TGTGCCAGCAGTTTAAAGGCGGCTCTGAGCAATCAGCCCCAGCATTTT
>TRBJ1-1|.|once|TRBV5-1
CASSFRDTEAFF
TGCGCCAGCAGCTTTAGGGACACTGAAGCTTTCTTT
>TRBJ1-3|.|.|TRBV28
CASSPVGAGTYGNTIYF
TGTGCCAGCAGTCCCGTGGGGGCCGGGACGTACGGAAACACCATATATTTT
>TRBJ1-4|.|few|TRBV7-9
CASSPTGGPTNEKLFF
TGTGCCAGCAGCCCCACCGGGGGTCCAACTAATGAAAAACTGTTTTTT
>TRBJ2-1|.|medium-sized|TRBV11-2
CASSLEGTVYNEQFF
TGTGCCAGCAGCTTAGAGGGGACGGTCTACAATGAGCAGTTCTTC
>TRBJ2-1|TRBD2|.|TRBV10-2
CASSTGGFDEQFF
TGCGCCAGCAGTACGGGAGGGTTCGATGAGCAGTTCTTC
>TRBJ2-7|.|.|TRBV18
CASSPLAVRRAYEQYF
TGTGCCAGCTCACCCCTTGCAGTTCGGAGAGCATACGAGCAGTACTTC
>TRBJ1-5|.|.|TRBV4-1
CASSQATVNRPQHF
TGCGCCAGCAGCCAAGCGACTGTCAATCGGCCCCAGCATTTT
>TRBJ1-2|.|few|TRBV28
CASSLRLYGYTF
TGTGCCAGCAGTTTACGGCTATATGGCTACACCTTC
>TRBJ2-7|TRBD1|.|TRBV19
CASRGTGGGEQYF
TGTGCCAGTAGAGGGACAGGGGGCGGCGAGCAGTACTTC
>TRBJ2-5|TRBD1|.|TRBV9
CASSVGLGQRTRETQYF
TGTGCCAGCAGCGTAGGCCTGGGACAGAGAACAAGGGAGACCCAGTACTTC
>TRBJ1-5|TRBD1|few|TRBV7-8
CASSERDRGNYQPQHF
TGTGCCAGCAGCGAGCGGGACAGGGGGAATTATCAGCCCCAGCATTTT
>TRBJ2-5|.|.|TRBV5-1
CASRDQQGGEQETQYF
TGCGCCAGCAGGGATCAACAGGGGGGGGAACAAGAGACCCAGTACTTC
>TRBJ1-1|.|.|TRBV30
CAWSTRRGWPEAFF
TGTGCCTGGAGTACCAGGAGGGGATGGCCTGAAGCTTTCTTT
>TRBJ2-1|TRBD1|.|TRBV5-4
CASSLADRGWDEQFF
TGTGCCAGCAGCTTGGCCGACAGGGGGTGGGATGAGCAGTTCTTC
>TRBJ2-2|TRBD2|.|TRBV4-2
CASSQSRGGGELFF
TGTGCCAGCAGCCAATCCCGGGGAGGGGGGGAGCTGTTTTTT
>TRBJ1-2|.|.|TRBV19
CASNPPGANYGYTF
TGTGCCAGTAACCCCCCAGGAGCTAACTATGGCTACACCTTC
>TRBJ2-3|.|few|TRBV11-3
CASSRQSPGDTQYF
TGTGCCAGCAGCCGACAGTCCCCGGGGGATACGCAGTATTTT
>TRBJ2-1|.|.|TRBV4-2
CASSPEVGLLANEQFF
TGTGCCAGCAGCCCGGAGGTAGGACTCCTGGCAAATGAGCAGTTCTTC
>TRBJ2-2|.|few|TRBV7-2
CASSSYTATGELFF
TGTGCCAGCAGCTCATACACAGCCACCGGGGAGCTGTTTTTT
>TRBJ1-5|.|.|TRBV29-1
CSVEGATSNQPQHF
TGCAGCGTTGAAGGGGCGACTAGCAATCAGCCCCAGCATTTT
>TRBJ1-4|TRBD1|once|TRBV19
CASTHGQGDQGLFF
TGTGCCAGTACCCACGGACAGGGGGATCAGGGACTGTTTTTT
>TRBJ1-1|.|.|TRBV23-1
CASSQGALTQNTEAFF
TGCGCCAGCAGTCAGGGGGCTCTAACCCAGAACACTGAAGCTTTCTTT
>TRBJ2-1|TRBD2|.|TRBV7-8
CASSFLLREWYNEQFF
TGTGCCAGCAGCTTTCTGTTGCGGGAGTGGTACAATGAGCAGTTCTTC
>TRBJ2-7|TRBD2|.|TRBV6-1
CASSGRSGSEGYEQYF
TGTGCCAGCAGTGGACGTAGCGGGAGTGAAGGGTACGAGCAGTACTTC
>TRBJ1-5|.|.|TRBV4-1
CASSQGPKGGQPQHF
TGCGCCAGCAGCCAAGGACCTAAAGGGGGTCAGCCCCAGCATTTT
>TRBJ2-2|TRBD2|.|TRBV30
CAQPAGGIGELFF
TGTGCCCAACCAGCGGGAGGGATCGGGGAGCTGTTTTTT